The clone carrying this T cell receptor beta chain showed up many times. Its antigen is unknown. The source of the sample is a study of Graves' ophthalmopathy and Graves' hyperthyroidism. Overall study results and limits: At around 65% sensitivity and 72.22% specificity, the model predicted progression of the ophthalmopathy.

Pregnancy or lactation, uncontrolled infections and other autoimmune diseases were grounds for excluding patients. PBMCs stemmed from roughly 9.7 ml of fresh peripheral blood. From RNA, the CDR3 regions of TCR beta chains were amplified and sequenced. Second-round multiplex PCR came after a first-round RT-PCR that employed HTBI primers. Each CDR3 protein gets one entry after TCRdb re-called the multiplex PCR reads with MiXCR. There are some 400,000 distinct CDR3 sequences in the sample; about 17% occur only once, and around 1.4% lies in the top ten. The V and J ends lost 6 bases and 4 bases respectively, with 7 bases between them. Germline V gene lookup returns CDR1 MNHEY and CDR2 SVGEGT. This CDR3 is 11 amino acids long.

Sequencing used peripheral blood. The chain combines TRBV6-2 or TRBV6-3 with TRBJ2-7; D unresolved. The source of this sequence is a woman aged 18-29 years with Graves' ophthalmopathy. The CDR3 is CASRYGYEQYF. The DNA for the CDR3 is TGTGCCAGCAGATACGGTTACGAGCAGTACTTC.